In this sample, the clone carrying this TCR delta chain turned up a few times. At residue 6, TCRdb's protein is not the same as the translated DNA, so the protein here was read from the DNA. TCRdb fed the RT-PCR reads to CATT. The data contain 1,300 to 1,500 delta-chain clones, 10% to 15% of them seen just once; the ten biggest clones take up approximately 54%. The sample originates from a study of gamma-delta T cells after stem cell transplantation. The CDR3 runs 18 residues. J was trimmed by 0 bases and V by 3 bases; bases with no gene match: 10. Germline V lookup: CDR1 TSWWSYY, CDR2 QGS. The sample consisted of gamma-delta T cells. The sequence was collected from a human donor. It is not recorded whose cells these are; they may come from a transplant donor. This chain connects TRDV1 to TRDJ1; 10 bases are a match to TRDD3. CDR3 bases: TGTGCTCTTGGGGATTCTTCGGGGGATACGCCTTACACCGATAAACTCATCTTT. It specifies CALGDSSGDTPYTDKLIF.